Each of the 22 T cell receptor beta chains below was sequenced from the same sample in a study of chemoradiotherapy in HPV16-positive cancers. The assay was immunoSEQ multiplex PCR, and TCRdb's table has in-frame clones only and misses some. Seen here are 10,000 to 14,000 clones, roughly 90% observed once, and the top ten hold around 1.7%. Sequences were derived from blood, sampled from a patient who underwent chemoradiotherapy. The receptors shown here come from a human donor with HPV-associated anogenital cancer.

The V gene is TRBV5-6, the J gene TRBJ2-1; D is uncertain. The CDR3 is 11 amino acids. Germline values: CDR1 SGHDT, CDR2 YYEEEE. V was trimmed by 5 bases and J by 3 bases, leaving 3 bases between them. The CDR3 sequence is CASRNYNEQFF. CDR3 DNA sequence: TGTGCCAGCAGAAACTACAATGAGCAGTTCTTC.

The V gene is TRBV27, the J gene TRBJ2-3, with TRBD1 identical over 9 bases. This CDR3 has 15 residues. The germline V gene has CDR1 MNHEY and CDR2 SMNVEV (reference sequence). Trimming cost V 5 bases and J 2 bases; bases outside gene matches: 5. CDR3 amino acids: CASSPGQGFTDTQYF. CDR3 in DNA: TGTGCCAGCAGTCCGGGACAGGGATTCACAGATACGCAGTATTTT.

The chain combines TRBV6-1 with TRBJ2-7; TRBD2 aligns across 9 bases. Germline V gives CDR1 MNHNS, CDR2 SASEGT. V dropped 2 bases and J dropped 3; count of bases not matched to a gene: 8. This CDR3 contains 16 residues. Here the CDR3 DNA reads TGTGCCAGCAGTGAAACGGGAGGAGCGGGGGGCTACGAGCAGTACTTC. Protein product: CASSETGGAGGYEQYF.

A single count supports this clone. This rearrangement joins TRBV10-2 to TRBJ2-5, with TRBD1 identical over 10 bases. The junction had 4 bases not matched to a gene; V was cut back by 6 bases and J by 3 bases. Germline loops: CDR1 WSHSY, CDR2 SAAADI. There are 14 residues in the CDR3. Written as DNA, the CDR3 is TGCGCCAGCAGGAGGACAGGGGGAGAAGAGACCCAGTACTTC. Protein sequence: CASRRTGGEETQYF.

This clone was observed a few times. V and J are TRBV7-9 and TRBJ2-7; D not certain. The V end lost 6 bases, the J end lost 0 bases, and 9 bases lay between the germline ends. Germline V CDR1 and CDR2: SEHNR, FQNEAQ (reference sequence). The CDR3 has 13 amino acids. Here the CDR3 DNA reads TGTGCCAGCAGTCCCGAAGCCTCCTACGAGCAGTACTTC. As protein: CASSPEASYEQYF.

This chain uses TRBV7-6 with TRBJ1-2; tentatively, D is TRBD1 (5 bases). V lost 1 base, J lost 8 bases, and 14 bases lay in between. The CDR3 contains 14 residues. Looked up from germline, CDR1 is SGHVS and CDR2 is FNYEAQ. For the CDR3, the DNA is TGTGCCAGCAGCTTAGGCAGGGAGGGTTGGGGCTACACCTTC. This encodes CASSLGREGWGYTF.

This sequence joins TRBV9 and TRBJ1-1; D remains ambiguous. CDR1 and CDR2 (germline): SGDLS, YYNGEE. The CDR3 covers 14 residues. Trimming removed 0 bases at V and 1 base at J, with 7 bases between. The CDR3 DNA follows: TGTGCCAGCAGCGTAGCTTCAGGGAACACTGAAGCTTTCTTT. It codes for CASSVASGNTEAFF.

The chain combines TRBV4-2 with TRBJ1-5; D perhaps matches TRBD1 (6 bases). The V end was cut by 1 base, the J end by 6 bases, with 13 bases between. The length of the CDR3 is 15 residues. CDR1 and CDR2 from the germline V gene are LGHNA and YNFKEQ. CDR3 residues: CASSQAGVSGQPQHF. DNA of the CDR3: TGTGCCAGCAGCCAAGCAGGGGTATCAGGTCAGCCCCAGCATTTT.

The V and J genes are TRBV15 and TRBJ2-7; 11 nucleotides match TRBD2. Germline values: CDR1 LNHNV, CDR2 YYDKDF (reference sequence). CDR3 length: 16 residues. With V trimmed by 5 bases and J by 3 bases, 9 bases remained unmatched. The CDR3 DNA reads as TGTGCCACCAGCTCCCTGACTAGCGGGGATATCTACGAGCAGTACTTC. This encodes CATSSLTSGDIYEQYF.

The chain has TRBV11-2 and TRBJ2-5; 12 bases are shared with TRBD2. Trimming cost V 4 bases and J 6 bases; bases outside gene matches: 9. Germline V CDR1 and CDR2: SGHAT, FQNNGV. CDR3 length equals 16 residues. The DNA of the CDR3 is TGTGCCAGCAGCTCGCTCCTAGCGGGGGGGCTAAAGACCCAGTACTTC. It is translated as CASSSLLAGGLKTQYF.

The chain uses TRBV5-6 and TRBJ1-5, with D unclear. The CDR3 runs to 17 residues. Germline V gene sequence: CDR1 SGHDT, CDR2 YYEEEE. Deletions cut 1 base from V and 9 bases from J, with 23 bases between. Written as DNA, the CDR3 is TGTGCCAGCAGCTTGTGGGATCTAGCGGAGGGCAATTTGCCCCAGCATTTT. Amino acids: CASSLWDLAEGNLPQHF.

The rearrangement joins TRBV10-3 to TRBJ1-4, with D uncertain. V lost 4 bases and J 4 bases, leaving 4 bases between the germline ends. The V gene's germline CDR1 is ENHRY and CDR2 SYGVKD. The CDR3 runs 12 residues. CDR3 sequence reads: CAISGLNEKLFF. In DNA form, the CDR3 reads TGTGCCATCAGTGGACTTAATGAAAAACTGTTTTTT.

This clone was seen a single time. The chain uses TRBV6-1 and TRBJ2-7; D is possibly TRBD2 (6 bases). The CDR3 length is 16 residues. V was shortened by 2 bases and J by 1 base, with 15 bases between the two germline ends. Looked up from germline, CDR1 is MNHNS and CDR2 is SASEGT. The CDR3 DNA sequence: TGTGCCAGCAGTGAAACGATAGCGGCCAGGTCCTACGAGCAGTACTTC. It yields the protein CASSETIAARSYEQYF.

The chain recombines TRBV12-5 with TRBJ2-7, with TRBD2 identical over 10 bases. This CDR3 has 20 amino acids. The V gene end was trimmed by 0 bases and the J gene end by 3 bases; junction bases not matched to a gene: 17. The germline gives CDR1 LGHNT, CDR2 FRNRAP. The CDR3, as DNA: TGTGCTAGTGGTTTGGTACTTTCAAGTCTAGCGGGGGAGCCCCACTACGAGCAGTACTTC. Translated: CASGLVLSSLAGEPHYEQYF.

The table lists this clone with a few counts. The chain couples TRBV9 to TRBJ2-2; D is unclear. The V end lost 4 bases, the J end lost 0 bases, and 10 bases lay between the germline ends. The CDR3 runs 15 residues. Germline V CDR1 and CDR2: SGDLS, YYNGEE. The CDR3 sequence: CASSNLPTNTGELFF. CDR3 bases: TGTGCCAGCAGCAACCTCCCTACGAACACCGGGGAGCTGTTTTTT.

DNA for the CDR3: TGTGCCAGCAGGGGAACAGGGGGCGAAGGGGCGAACACCGGGGAGCTGTTTTTT. It translates to CASRGTGGEGANTGELFF. The V gene is TRBV7-9, the J gene TRBJ2-2, with 9 bases identical to TRBD1. Trimming took 6 bases from V and 0 from J; bases not matched to a gene: 11. The germline V gene has CDR1 SEHNR and CDR2 FQNEAQ (reference sequence). This CDR3 region has 18 residues. The full variable domain, rest sourced from reference TRBV7-9 and TRBJ2-2, is DTGVSQNPRHKITKRGQNVTFRCDPISEHNRLYWYRQTLGQGPEFLTYFQNEAQLEKSRLLSDRFSAERPKGSFSTLEIQRTEQGDSAMYLCASRGTGGEGANTGELFFGEGSRLTVL.

This chain joins TRBV11-2 and TRBJ2-1, with TRBD2 identical over 13 bases. After removal of 7 bases from V and 3 bases from J, the junction contained 3 bases not matched to a gene. CDR3 length: 15 residues. The germline V gene encodes CDR1 SGHAT and CDR2 FQNNGV. This CDR3 is CASTLAGGFYNEQFF. The DNA for the CDR3 is TGTGCCAGCACACTAGCGGGGGGGTTCTACAATGAGCAGTTCTTC.

V is TRBV6-1 and J is TRBJ1-5; D is uncertain. The germline V and J ends were trimmed by 2 bases and 5 bases, with 13 bases remaining between them. The CDR3 has 15 amino acids. CDR1 is MNHNS and CDR2 is SASEGT in the germline V gene. This chain's CDR3 is CASSEIGPVDQPQHF. CDR3 sequence (DNA): TGTGCCAGCAGTGAAATCGGTCCAGTTGATCAGCCCCAGCATTTT.

This clone was seen once. The V and J genes are TRBV6-5 and TRBJ1-1, with D hard to call. The germline V and J ends were trimmed by 0 bases and 6 bases, with 11 bases remaining between them. The CDR3 covers 14 residues. CDR1 and CDR2 from the germline V gene are MNHEY and SVGAGI. CDR3 nucleotides: TGTGCCAGCAGTTACTCGGCCGAAACGTCTGAAGCTTTCTTT. As protein: CASSYSAETSEAFF.

The chain is built from TRBV19 and TRBJ1-5; D gene uncertain. V was trimmed by 5 bases and J by 4 bases, leaving 12 bases between them. The CDR3 length is 14 residues. Germline CDR1 is LNHDA and CDR2 is SQIVND (reference sequence). The CDR3 region is CASSWQALNQPQHF. The CDR3 DNA reads as TGTGCCAGTAGTTGGCAGGCTCTAAATCAGCCCCAGCATTTT.

This clone turned up a few times. DNA for the CDR3: TGTGCCAGCAGGCGCAAGACGGGACAGAGTCCTAACTATGGCTACACCTTC. Its translation: CASRRKTGQSPNYGYTF. This rearrangement joins TRBV2 to TRBJ1-2, with TRBD1 identical over 7 bases. Germline assignment: CDR1 SNHLY and CDR2 FYNNEI. V lost 6 bases, J lost 0 bases, and 13 bases stayed unmatched. The CDR3 length is 17 residues.

The rearrangement joins TRBV5-4 to TRBJ1-5; 7 bases are a match to TRBD1. In germline, CDR1 is SGHNT, CDR2 YYREEE (reference sequence). CDR3 length: 16 residues. The ends lost 3 bases at V and 7 bases at J; junction bases unmatched: 13. CDR3 nucleotides: TGTGCCAGCAGCTGGGACAGAGACCGTATGGGACAGCCCCAGCATTTT. Translating gives CASSWDRDRMGQPQHF. Full variable domain (outside the CDR3, taken from reference TRBV5-4 and TRBJ1-5): ETGVTQSPTHLIKTRGQQVTLRCSSQSGHNTVSWYQQALGQGPQFIFQYYREEENGRGNFPPRFSGLQFPNYSSELNVNALELDDSALYLCASSWDRDRMGQPQHFGDGTRLSIL.